The clone carrying this T cell receptor beta chain was counted many times. The data were taken from a study of T cells in Graves' hyperthyroidism and ophthalmopathy. The source material, RNA transcripts, was used to amplify TCR beta CDR3 regions. Carried out on the TCR CDR3, a first-round RT-PCR used the HTBI primer set. TCRdb called the multiplex PCR reads again in MiXCR, with one record for every CDR3 protein. The top ten hold 7.8% of the sample, which has around 280,000 distinct CDR3 sequences, 13% seen once. The germline V gene has CDR1 LGHNA and CDR2 YNFKEQ. This CDR3 contains 15 residues. Trimming cost V 4 bases and J 2 bases; bases outside gene matches: 5.

The sequence was collected from a woman aged 25 to 45 with Graves' hyperthyroidism that later progressed to Graves' ophthalmopathy. The chain links TRBV4-2 to TRBJ1-3; 7 nucleotides align to TRBD1. Sequences were obtained from blood. This CDR3 reads CASSRDGTAGNTIYF. The CDR3, as DNA: TGTGCCAGCAGCCGAGACGGGACAGCTGGAAACACCATATATTTT.